The 14 T cell receptor beta chains listed next were all sequenced from one sample in a study of Ad26.COV2.S vaccination and SARS-CoV-2 variants. TCRdb keeps only in-frame clones here, not all; method: immunoSEQ multiplex PCR. There are 150,000 to 200,000 clones in the sample; approximately 90% occur only once, and about 5.5% lies in the top ten. Sequencing used peripheral blood, obtained after recovery from COVID-19. The source of these receptors is a human donor who had recovered from COVID-19.

V usage is TRBV5-5 and J usage is TRBJ2-1; TRBD2 is a possible D gene (5 bases). Germline CDR1 and CDR2: SGHKS and YYEKEE (reference sequence). V lost 6 bases to trimming and J lost 3 bases, with 10 bases between them. This CDR3 is 13 amino acids long. The CDR3 nucleotides are TGTGCCAGCATCCCCGAGGGCTACAATGAGCAGTTCTTC. It translates to CASIPEGYNEQFF.

This clone was detected only once. The chain carries TRBV9 and TRBJ1-4; possibly TRBD1 for D (5 bases). CDR3 length equals 16 residues. Per the germline V gene, CDR1 is SGDLS and CDR2 is YYNGEE. Trimming took 2 bases from V and 0 from J, leaving 11 bases between them. The CDR3 nucleotides are TGTGCCAGCAGCGTGGGGGAAAGGCCAACTAATGAAAAACTGTTTTTT. It codes for CASSVGERPTNEKLFF.

This clone was recorded a few times. This sample includes further DNA sequences coding for the same CDR3. V gene TRBV2 combines with J gene TRBJ1-1, with 7 bases lining up with TRBD1. The CDR3 consists of 14 residues. Unmatched junction bases numbered 6, after V lost 6 bases and J lost 2 bases. Germline CDR1 reads SNHLY; CDR2 reads FYNNEI. The CDR3 region is CASSPRGGNTEAFF. The CDR3 region has the DNA TGTGCCAGCAGCCCCAGGGGGGGAAACACTGAAGCTTTCTTT.

The chain uses TRBV30 and TRBJ2-1; D call uncertain. V was cut by 5 bases and J by 7 bases, with 12 bases left in between. The CDR3 has 12 residues. Germline V lookup: CDR1 GTSNPN, CDR2 SVGIG (reference sequence). CDR3 residues: CAWGTPNNEQFF. The CDR3 coding sequence is TGTGCCTGGGGCACTCCCAATAATGAGCAGTTCTTC.

The V call is TRBV7-7, the J call TRBJ2-2; D gene uncertain. Germline V gives CDR1 SSHAT, CDR2 FNYEAQ (reference sequence). V was trimmed by 5 bases and J by 5 bases, leaving 12 bases between them. This CDR3 spans 14 amino acids. The CDR3 protein is CASSRTSRTGELFF. CDR3 DNA sequence: TGTGCCAGCAGCCGGACCTCGAGGACCGGGGAGCTGTTTTTT.

The genes are TRBV28 and TRBJ1-6; 7 bases are shared with TRBD1. The CDR3 consists of 15 residues. Looked up from germline, CDR1 is MDHEN and CDR2 is SYDVKM. J gave up 6 bases and V 5 bases, and 7 bases lay outside the gene matches. Here the CDR3 reads CASSPGGQLNSPLHF. Here the CDR3 DNA reads TGTGCCAGCAGTCCCGGGGGACAGCTTAATTCACCCCTCCACTTT.

The chain recombines TRBV9 with TRBJ1-2; the D gene is possibly TRBD1 (5 bases). V was clipped by 2 bases and J by 0 bases, with 11 bases between them. This CDR3 spans 15 amino acids. Germline lookup yields CDR1 SGDLS and CDR2 YYNGEE. The CDR3, as DNA: TGTGCCAGCAGCGTTCAGGGACGGCCTAACTATGGCTACACCTTC. Protein product: CASSVQGRPNYGYTF.

The genes are TRBV14 and TRBJ1-4; D remains unclear. In germline, CDR1 is SGHDN, CDR2 FVKESK. The CDR3 runs to 16 residues. V was clipped by 1 base and J by 4 bases, with 13 bases between them. The CDR3 region has the DNA TGTGCCAGCAGCCAAGTCGGCGCCTGGGGTAATGAAAAACTGTTTTTT. Protein: CASSQVGAWGNEKLFF. The full variable domain, with the rest looked up from reference TRBV14 and TRBJ1-4, is EAGVTQFPSHSVIEKGQTVTLRCDPISGHDNLYWYRRVMGKEIKFLLHFVKESKQDESGMPNNRFLAERTGGTYSTLKVQPAELEDSGVYFCASSQVGAWGNEKLFFGSGTQLSVL.

The V call is TRBV25-1, the J call TRBJ1-2; 8 bases align to TRBD1. CDR1 and CDR2 (germline): MGHDK, SYGVNS. This CDR3 has 15 residues. After removal of 4 bases from V and 8 bases from J, the junction contained 12 bases not matched to a gene. The CDR3 sequence is CASSGRSSGGRGYTF. In nucleotides, the CDR3 is TGTGCCAGCAGTGGGAGGTCGTCAGGGGGCCGCGGCTACACCTTC.

The CDR3 nucleotides read TGTGCCAGCACCCGGACAGTCTCGAATCAGCCCCAGCATTTT. It is translated as CASTRTVSNQPQHF. The J gene is TRBJ1-5, the V gene TRBV28; the D gene is possibly TRBD1 (6 bases). The V end lost 7 bases, the J end lost 4 bases, and 14 bases lay between the germline ends. Germline CDR1 and CDR2: MDHEN and SYDVKM. The CDR3 length is 14 residues.

The J gene is TRBJ2-3, the V gene TRBV5-4; 10 positions match TRBD2. The J segment lost 4 bases and the V segment lost 4 bases, leaving 9 bases of the junction unmatched. Germline CDR1 and CDR2: SGHNT and YYREEE (reference sequence). The CDR3 is made up of 16 amino acids. The CDR3 DNA is TGTGCCAGCAGCCAAAGCGGGGGGGCATTTGCAGATACGCAGTATTTT. Encoded protein: CASSQSGGAFADTQYF.

V gene TRBV28 combines with J gene TRBJ1-2; D not resolved. The V gene lost 3 bases and the J gene lost 7 bases, with 6 bases spanning the gap. This CDR3 is 11 amino acids long. Germline V lookup: CDR1 MDHEN, CDR2 SYDVKM. This CDR3 reads CASSLPTGYTF. Here the CDR3 DNA reads TGTGCCAGCAGTTTGCCGACTGGCTACACCTTC.

The chain uses TRBV4-1 and TRBJ1-1, with D possibly matching TRBD1 (5 bases). Between the trimmed V and J ends, which lost 3 bases and 0 bases, there was a span of 11 bases. Germline assignment: CDR1 MGHRA and CDR2 YSYEKL. The CDR3 length is 15 residues. This CDR3 reads CASSHPGFMNTEAFF. The CDR3 region has the DNA TGCGCCAGCAGCCACCCAGGGTTCATGAACACTGAAGCTTTCTTT.

This chain uses TRBV3-1 (or the pseudogene TRBV3-2) with TRBJ2-5; 8 bases align to TRBD2. CDR3 length: 14 residues. Germline CDR1 and CDR2: LGHDT and YNNKEL (reference sequence). Trimming took 0 bases from V and 9 from J; bases not matched to a gene: 6. CDR3 in amino acids: CASSQDGGEPAQYF. CDR3 bases: TGTGCCAGCAGCCAAGACGGGGGGGAGCCAGCCCAGTACTTC.